This T cell receptor beta chain was captured in a study of CD8 T cells in Susac syndrome. This CDR3 region has 15 residues. Germline-derived CDR1 and CDR2 are GTSNPN and SVGIG (reference sequence). V shed 3 bases and J 6 bases; nucleotides not matched to a gene: 13. Random hexamers were used to reverse transcribe 0.5 to 1 ug of RNA. Amplification of TCR beta CDR3 by immunoSEQ multiplex PCR spanned 54 Vbeta and 13 Jbeta. Each CDR3 protein is one row after TCRdb ran MiXCR on the immunoSEQ multiplex PCR reads. Of more than 95,000 distinct CDR3 sequences listed, around 94% are singletons. Blood CD8+ and CD4+ T cells underwent high-throughput TCR beta sequencing. Controls matched for age and sex were healthy donors. TEMRA cells were enriched by FACS, while CD8+ and CD4+ T cells were obtained through a negative isolation that was performed magnetically.

The chain uses TRBV30 and TRBJ1-2; 7 bases line up with TRBD1. This receptor was identified in a human donor in good health. The sequencing sample was made of CD4+ T cells from PBMCs. In DNA form, the CDR3 reads TGTGCCTGGAGCGTTGTGGTCAGGGGGGATGATGGCTACACCTTC. This translates into CAWSVVVRGDDGYTF.